The rows below give T cell receptor beta chains drawn from one sample of a study of blood T cells in healthy people across ages. TCRdb fed the 5' RACE reads into MiXCR, producing one record per CDR3 protein. The sample yields approximately 880,000 distinct CDR3 sequences, under 50% seen once. Sequencing input: blood. The receptors stem from a man aged 25 to 40 in good health. The CDR3 runs from the conserved cysteine through the conserved F or W. The D gene is left open where the match is weak. Clone size, where shown, is once, few, many, or a class for clones that have expanded.

v_call: TRBV4-2; clone_size: few; j_call: TRBJ2-7; d_call: -; cdr3_aa: CASSQDSSAYEQYF; cdr3_nt: TGTGCCAGCAGCCAAGATTCTAGCGCCTACGAGCAGTACTTC
v_call: TRBV6-5; clone_size: -; j_call: TRBJ2-2; d_call: -; cdr3_aa: CASSYEGAGELFF; cdr3_nt: TGTGCCAGCAGTTACGAGGGGGCCGGGGAGCTGTTTTTT
v_call: TRBV20-1; clone_size: -; j_call: TRBJ2-1; d_call: TRBD2; cdr3_aa: CSAPAGGTYNEQFF; cdr3_nt: TGCAGTGCCCCAGCGGGGGGAACCTACAATGAGCAGTTCTTC
v_call: TRBV2; clone_size: -; j_call: TRBJ2-1; d_call: TRBD2; cdr3_aa: CASSTSGGLDNEQFF; cdr3_nt: TGTGCCAGCAGCACAAGCGGGGGGCTCGACAATGAGCAGTTCTTC
v_call: TRBV6-5; clone_size: -; j_call: TRBJ2-5; d_call: -; cdr3_aa: CASSYDGQGRRETQYF; cdr3_nt: TGTGCCAGCAGTTACGACGGGCAGGGAAGGCGAGAGACCCAGTACTTC
v_call: TRBV20-1; clone_size: -; j_call: TRBJ1-6; d_call: -; cdr3_aa: CSAVDGMYSPLHF; cdr3_nt: TGCAGTGCAGTGGACGGCATGTATTCACCCCTCCACTTT
v_call: TRBV12-3/TRBV12-4; clone_size: few; j_call: TRBJ2-5; d_call: TRBD1; cdr3_aa: CASSLWDREETQYF; cdr3_nt: TGTGCCAGCAGTTTATGGGACAGAGAAGAGACCCAGTACTTC
v_call: TRBV20-1; clone_size: few; j_call: TRBJ2-3; d_call: -; cdr3_aa: CSARDLRGGWDTQYF; cdr3_nt: TGCAGTGCTAGAGATCTAAGGGGCGGATGGGATACGCAGTATTTT
v_call: TRBV24-1; clone_size: -; j_call: TRBJ2-1; d_call: -; cdr3_aa: CATTGAGSNEQFF; cdr3_nt: TGTGCCACCACTGGGGCAGGGTCCAATGAGCAGTTCTTC
v_call: TRBV11-2; clone_size: -; j_call: TRBJ2-1; d_call: -; cdr3_aa: CASRHIRGGSYNEQFF; cdr3_nt: TGTGCCAGCAGGCACATTCGGGGTGGCTCCTACAATGAGCAGTTCTTC
v_call: TRBV4-1; clone_size: -; j_call: TRBJ1-2; d_call: -; cdr3_aa: CASSQTLGPTGYGYTF; cdr3_nt: TGCGCCAGCAGCCAAACTCTGGGCCCAACGGGCTATGGCTACACCTTC
v_call: TRBV6-6; clone_size: -; j_call: TRBJ1-2; d_call: -; cdr3_aa: CASSYPMLRGDYGYTF; cdr3_nt: TGTGCCAGCAGTTACCCGATGCTGAGGGGGGACTATGGCTACACCTTC
v_call: TRBV5-1; clone_size: few; j_call: TRBJ2-5; d_call: TRBD1; cdr3_aa: CASSWRQGRETQYF; cdr3_nt: TGCGCCAGCAGCTGGAGACAGGGTCGAGAGACCCAGTACTTC
v_call: TRBV29-1; clone_size: -; j_call: TRBJ2-7; d_call: -; cdr3_aa: CSFLTGFLGEQYF; cdr3_nt: TGCAGCTTTCTCACAGGGTTCCTGGGAGAGCAGTACTTC
v_call: TRBV9; clone_size: -; j_call: TRBJ2-3; d_call: -; cdr3_aa: CASSARGQFTDTQYF; cdr3_nt: TGTGCCAGCAGCGCCCGTGGACAGTTCACAGATACGCAGTATTTT
v_call: TRBV5-1; clone_size: -; j_call: TRBJ2-3; d_call: TRBD1; cdr3_aa: CASSLGDRPSSTDTQYF; cdr3_nt: TGCGCCAGCAGCTTGGGGGACAGACCTTCTAGCACAGATACGCAGTATTTT
v_call: TRBV4-2; clone_size: few; j_call: TRBJ1-2; d_call: TRBD1; cdr3_aa: CASSQEQGAGNYGYTF; cdr3_nt: TGTGCCAGCAGCCAAGAACAGGGGGCGGGTAACTATGGCTACACCTTC
v_call: TRBV2; clone_size: few; j_call: TRBJ2-1; d_call: TRBD2; cdr3_aa: CASSRTSGANSYNEQFF; cdr3_nt: TGTGCCAGCAGTCGGACTAGCGGGGCTAACTCCTACAATGAGCAGTTCTTC
v_call: TRBV29-1; clone_size: few; j_call: TRBJ2-5; d_call: TRBD2; cdr3_aa: CSVPRASGLAGQETQYF; cdr3_nt: TGCAGCGTCCCCCGGGCTTCCGGGCTAGCGGGTCAAGAGACCCAGTACTTC
v_call: TRBV25-1; clone_size: once; j_call: TRBJ2-5; d_call: -; cdr3_aa: CASILAGTGGMEQYF; cdr3_nt: -
v_call: TRBV28; clone_size: -; j_call: TRBJ2-3; d_call: -; cdr3_aa: CAGGVSGTDTQYF; cdr3_nt: TGTGCCGGGGGTGTTAGCGGCACAGATACGCAGTATTTT
v_call: TRBV6-2/TRBV6-3; clone_size: -; j_call: TRBJ2-3; d_call: -; cdr3_aa: CASSYSSKADTQYF; cdr3_nt: TGTGCCAGCAGTTACTCGAGTAAGGCAGATACGCAGTATTTT
v_call: TRBV3-1; clone_size: many; j_call: TRBJ2-3; d_call: -; cdr3_aa: CASSQDVPDGFTDTQYF; cdr3_nt: TGTGCCAGCAGCCAAGATGTGCCGGACGGCTTCACAGATACGCAGTATTTT
v_call: TRBV4-2; clone_size: few; j_call: TRBJ2-7; d_call: TRBD2; cdr3_aa: CASSRTSTPNEQYF; cdr3_nt: TGTGCCAGCAGCCGGACTAGTACCCCTAACGAGCAGTACTTC
v_call: TRBV7-9; clone_size: -; j_call: TRBJ1-2; d_call: -; cdr3_aa: CASSPGAEALYGYTF; cdr3_nt: TGTGCCAGCAGCCCCGGGGCGGAGGCCTTGTATGGCTACACCTTC
v_call: TRBV7-2; clone_size: -; j_call: TRBJ2-4; d_call: TRBD2; cdr3_aa: CASSFGLAARQYF; cdr3_nt: TGTGCCAGCAGCTTCGGACTAGCGGCACGGCAGTACTTC
v_call: TRBV12-3/TRBV12-4; clone_size: -; j_call: TRBJ2-5; d_call: -; cdr3_aa: CASSLRDSQETQYF; cdr3_nt: TGTGCCAGCAGTCTCCGGGACTCCCAAGAGACCCAGTACTTC
v_call: TRBV7-3; clone_size: -; j_call: TRBJ2-3; d_call: -; cdr3_aa: CASSSRAESSTDTQYF; cdr3_nt: TGTGCCAGCAGCTCCCGGGCCGAGTCTAGCACAGATACGCAGTATTTT
v_call: TRBV2; clone_size: -; j_call: TRBJ1-2; d_call: -; cdr3_aa: CASSERGRYDGYTF; cdr3_nt: TGTGCCAGCAGTGAACGCGGCAGGTACGATGGCTACACCTTC
v_call: TRBV4-2; clone_size: -; j_call: TRBJ2-4; d_call: -; cdr3_aa: CASSQLTGENIQYF; cdr3_nt: TGTGCCAGCAGCCAATTAACGGGGGAAAACATTCAGTACTTC
v_call: TRBV4-3; clone_size: -; j_call: TRBJ2-5; d_call: TRBD2; cdr3_aa: CASSQEVPTSGGAETQYF; cdr3_nt: TGCGCCAGCAGCCAAGAAGTCCCGACTAGCGGGGGGGCTGAGACCCAGTACTTC
v_call: TRBV2; clone_size: -; j_call: TRBJ2-3; d_call: -; cdr3_aa: CASVGLLTDTQYF; cdr3_nt: TGTGCCAGTGTAGGACTACTCACAGATACGCAGTATTTT
v_call: TRBV27; clone_size: few; j_call: TRBJ2-3; d_call: TRBD1; cdr3_aa: CASSSGTGRSNTQYF; cdr3_nt: TGTGCCAGCAGCTCCGGGACAGGTCGTTCAAATACGCAGTATTTT
v_call: TRBV12-3/TRBV12-4; clone_size: -; j_call: TRBJ2-7; d_call: -; cdr3_aa: CASRGPGLKFYEQYF; cdr3_nt: TGTGCCAGCAGAGGCCCGGGACTTAAATTCTACGAGCAGTACTTC
v_call: TRBV6-2/TRBV6-3; clone_size: -; j_call: TRBJ2-7; d_call: -; cdr3_aa: CASLSGSNSYEQYF; cdr3_nt: TGTGCCAGCTTATCAGGGAGCAACTCCTACGAGCAGTACTTC
v_call: TRBV18; clone_size: -; j_call: TRBJ1-4; d_call: -; cdr3_aa: CASSPVNEKLFF; cdr3_nt: TGTGCCAGCTCACCAGTGAATGAAAAACTGTTTTTT
v_call: TRBV28; clone_size: -; j_call: TRBJ1-5; d_call: TRBD1; cdr3_aa: CASSSGTGGYQPQHF; cdr3_nt: TGTGCCAGCAGTTCCGGGACAGGGGGGTATCAGCCCCAGCATTTT
v_call: TRBV7-2; clone_size: -; j_call: TRBJ2-5; d_call: TRBD2; cdr3_aa: CASSPRTLLAGETQYF; cdr3_nt: TGTGCCAGCAGCCCCCGAACGCTTCTAGCGGGAGAGACCCAGTACTTC
v_call: TRBV7-9; clone_size: many; j_call: TRBJ2-7; d_call: -; cdr3_aa: CASSLTPTYEQYF; cdr3_nt: TGTGCCAGCAGCTTAACGCCCACCTACGAGCAGTACTTC
v_call: TRBV7-9; clone_size: -; j_call: TRBJ2-3; d_call: -; cdr3_aa: CASSLGTGASTDTQYF; cdr3_nt: TGTGCCAGCAGCTTAGGGACGGGGGCCTCCACAGATACGCAGTATTTT
v_call: TRBV3-1; clone_size: -; j_call: TRBJ1-1; d_call: -; cdr3_aa: CASSHGGLNTEAFF; cdr3_nt: TGTGCCAGCAGCCATGGGGGCCTGAACACTGAAGCTTTCTTT
v_call: TRBV12-3/TRBV12-4; clone_size: once; j_call: TRBJ1-2; d_call: TRBD1; cdr3_aa: CASSYRGYGYTF; cdr3_nt: TGTGCCAGCAGTTACAGGGGCTATGGCTATACCTTC
v_call: TRBV28; clone_size: few; j_call: TRBJ1-2; d_call: TRBD1; cdr3_aa: CASSGRGQGYGYTF; cdr3_nt: TGTGCCAGCAGTGGGAGGGGGCAAGGCTATGGCTACACCTTC
v_call: TRBV24-1; clone_size: -; j_call: TRBJ2-2; d_call: -; cdr3_aa: CATSGRAAGMNTGELFF; cdr3_nt: TGTGCCACCAGTGGGAGGGCCGCCGGGATGAACACCGGGGAGCTGTTTTTT
v_call: TRBV27; clone_size: -; j_call: TRBJ2-3; d_call: TRBD1; cdr3_aa: CASSKLQGTTDTQYF; cdr3_nt: TGTGCCAGCAGTAAACTACAGGGGACCACAGATACGCAGTATTTT
v_call: TRBV14; clone_size: -; j_call: TRBJ1-1; d_call: TRBD1; cdr3_aa: CANSQNGQGVMDTEAFF; cdr3_nt: TGTGCCAACAGCCAGAACGGACAGGGGGTAATGGACACTGAAGCTTTCTTT
v_call: TRBV6-5; clone_size: few; j_call: TRBJ2-1; d_call: -; cdr3_aa: CASSSSDGSYNEQFF; cdr3_nt: TGTGCCAGCAGTTCCAGCGATGGCTCCTACAATGAGCAGTTCTTC
v_call: TRBV28; clone_size: few; j_call: TRBJ2-7; d_call: -; cdr3_aa: CASSLPEFSYEQYF; cdr3_nt: TGTGCCAGCAGTTTACCGGAATTTTCCTACGAGCAGTACTTC
v_call: TRBV20-1; clone_size: -; j_call: TRBJ2-4; d_call: -; cdr3_aa: CSAILYRGLSGKNIQYF; cdr3_nt: TGCAGTGCTATACTATATCGGGGGTTATCCGGCAAAAACATTCAGTACTTC
v_call: TRBV6-2/TRBV6-3; clone_size: -; j_call: TRBJ2-7; d_call: -; cdr3_aa: CASAERTISYEQYF; cdr3_nt: TGTGCCAGCGCTGAGAGGACTATATCCTACGAGCAGTACTTC